What follows are 30 T cell receptor beta chains derived from one specimen sequenced in a study of blood T cells in healthy people across ages. Using a J-beta primer mix together with a sample-barcoded 5' primer, a second PCR was run for roughly 6 to 11 cycles. One entry per CDR3 protein, called by TCRdb with MiXCR from the 5' RACE reads. The sample includes roughly 730,000 distinct CDR3 sequences, roughly three fifths seen only once; the top ten take roughly 26%. Sequencing was performed on blood. Receptor source: a man aged 35 to 55 in good health.

The chain combines TRBV2 with TRBJ1-6, with D unresolved. Germline CDR1 SNHLY, CDR2 FYNNEI. V was shortened by 3 bases and J by 12 bases, with 12 bases between the two germline ends. CDR3 size: 13 residues. Here the CDR3 reads CASSDQGLQPLHF. CDR3 DNA sequence: TGTGCCAGCAGTGATCAAGGGCTCCAACCCCTCCACTTT.

To note about this clonotype: This may stem from a read error, because a much larger clone lies one nucleotide away. V and J are TRBV7-9 and TRBJ2-6, with D unclear. There are 16 residues in the CDR3. Germline CDR1 reads SEHNR; CDR2 reads FQNEAQ (reference sequence). CDR3 amino acids: CTSSLVTGSGANVLTF. CDR3 bases: TGTACCAGCAGCTTAGTTACGGGCAGCGGGGCCAACGTCCTGACTTTC.

The table lists this clonotype with a count of one. The chain carries TRBV6-5 and TRBJ1-6; D perhaps matches TRBD1 (6 bases). The V gene lost 5 bases and the J gene lost 10 bases, with 12 bases spanning the gap. CDR3 size: 13 residues. Germline CDR1 reads MNHEY; CDR2 reads SVGAGI. As DNA, the CDR3 is TGTGCCAGCAGTGGACAGAGAAACTCACCCCTCCACTTT. Protein product: CASSGQRNSPLHF.

This clonotype was seen a few times. V and J are TRBV7-2 and TRBJ2-1; the match to TRBD1 covers 9 bases. This CDR3 has 16 residues. The junction had 10 bases not matched to a gene; V was cut back by 2 bases and J by 8 bases. CDR1 is SGHTA, CDR2 FQGNSA, per germline. The CDR3 region is CASSLRTGAPRDEQFF. CDR3 sequence (DNA): TGTGCCAGCAGCTTAAGGACAGGGGCCCCTCGGGATGAGCAGTTCTTC.

A few counts support this clonotype. The rearrangement links TRBV6-5 to TRBJ2-2; tentative D call: TRBD1 (6 bases). Per germline, CDR1 MNHEY and CDR2 SVGAGI. This CDR3 spans 20 amino acids. V dropped 0 bases and J dropped 5 bases, with 25 bases sitting between them. CDR3 protein: CASSYSGAGLGQTDTGELFF. CDR3 nucleotide sequence: TGTGCCAGCAGTTACTCGGGGGCAGGTCTAGGACAGACGGATACCGGGGAGCTGTTTTTT.

This chain joins TRBV5-1 and TRBJ2-2, with TRBD2 matching 8 bases. The junction had 20 bases not matched to a gene; V was cut back by 0 bases and J by 13 bases. The germline gives CDR1 SGHRS, CDR2 YFSETQ. The CDR3 has 18 residues. CDR3 nucleotides: TGCGCCAGCAGCTTGGGGACCAAGAGCGGGAGAAAGGTCCCAAGGCTGTTTTTT. Translated, it gives CASSLGTKSGRKVPRLFF. Full variable domain (outside the CDR3, taken from reference TRBV5-1 and TRBJ2-2): KAGVTQTPRYLIKTRGQQVTLSCSPISGHRSVSWYQQTPGQGLQFLFEYFSETQRNKGNFPGRFSGRQFSNSRSEMNVSTLELGDSALYLCASSLGTKSGRKVPRLFFGEGSRLTVL.

This rearrangement joins TRBV20-1 to TRBJ2-6, with D tentatively TRBD1 or TRBD2 (7 bases each). The CDR3 is made up of 18 amino acids. Germline lookup yields CDR1 DFQATT and CDR2 SNEGSKA (reference sequence). The V and J ends lost 0 bases and 0 bases respectively, with 15 bases between them. The CDR3 is CSAREYRGGSSGANVLTF. CDR3 sequence (DNA): TGCAGTGCTAGAGAGTACAGGGGCGGGAGCTCTGGGGCCAACGTCCTGACTTTC.

This rearrangement joins TRBV24-1 to TRBJ2-5; D assignment may be TRBD1 or TRBD2 (5 bases each). This CDR3 region has 17 residues. Trimming stripped 1 base from V and 4 bases from J, with 18 bases between. Germline V lookup: CDR1 KGHDR, CDR2 SFDVKD. The DNA for the CDR3 is TGTGCCACCAGTGATTTTCTTGGGGGAAGAGGGAGAGAGACCCAGTACTTC. Amino acids: CATSDFLGGRGRETQYF.

This chain connects TRBV9 to TRBJ2-1; 7 nucleotides agree with TRBD2. CDR3 length: 17 residues. J lost 6 bases, V lost 2 bases, and 14 bases had no gene match. Looked up from germline, CDR1 is SGDLS and CDR2 is YYNGEE. CDR3 coding DNA: TGTGCCAGCAGCGTCGCTAGCGGTGCTTTGTTCCGCAATGAGCAGTTCTTC. Translation gives CASSVASGALFRNEQFF.

The chain uses TRBV13 and TRBJ1-1; D might be TRBD1 (5 bases). The CDR3 extends over 13 amino acids. V dropped 10 bases and J dropped 2 bases, with 14 bases sitting between them. Germline V gene data show CDR1 as PRHDT and CDR2 as FYEKMQ (reference sequence). CDR3 region: CATAPTVNTEAFF. The CDR3 coding sequence is TGTGCCACGGCTCCGACAGTAAACACTGAAGCTTTCTTT.

This chain links TRBV20-1 with TRBJ1-2; tentative D call: TRBD1 (5 bases). The V and J ends lost 1 base and 3 bases respectively, with 12 bases between them. The germline V gene has CDR1 DFQATT and CDR2 SNEGSKA (reference sequence). This CDR3 contains 14 residues. CDR3 coding DNA: TGCAGTGCTAGAGTTGTAGGGACTCACTATGGCTACACCTTC. As protein: CSARVVGTHYGYTF.

This chain joins TRBV12-3 or TRBV12-4 and TRBJ1-6, with 7 bases that match TRBD1. The V segment lost 5 bases and the J segment 7 bases; nucleotides outside the gene matches: 11. This CDR3 is 16 amino acids long. CDR3 residues: CASSLGPGTVNSPLHF. The CDR3 DNA follows: TGTGCCAGCAGTCTAGGGCCGGGGACAGTCAATTCACCCCTCCACTTT.

This rearrangement joins TRBV20-1 to TRBJ2-5; D might be TRBD2 (6 bases). The closer fit of TRBJ2-7 to the DNA end suggests the J call may be wrong. CDR1 is DFQATT and CDR2 is SNEGSKA in the germline V gene (reference sequence). The CDR3 runs to 15 residues. CDR3 bases: TGCAGTGCTAGAGAAAAGCGGGCCATACGCCACGAGCAGTACTTC. As protein: CSAREKRAIRHEQYF.

The rearrangement links TRBV6-5 to TRBJ1-2; the match to TRBD1 covers 8 bases. The CDR3 totals 12 residues. V was pared by 6 bases and J by 11 bases, with 8 bases of the junction left unmatched. Germline V gene sequence: CDR1 MNHEY, CDR2 SVGAGI. In DNA, the CDR3 is TGTGCCAGCAGGGAGACAGGGGAGGGATACACCTTC. It yields the protein CASRETGEGYTF.

The chain employs TRBV21-1 and TRBJ2-4; the table's D call TRBD1 went unverified against the DNA. The DNA matches TRBJ2-5 better at its end, which makes the J call doubtful. TRBV21-1 counts as a pseudogene. The CDR3 is 14 amino acids. The CDR3, as DNA: TGTGCCAGCAAAACGTACAGGGGGTGTGAGACCCAGTACTTC. Amino acids: CASKTYRGCETQYF.

The chain recombines TRBV4-2 with TRBJ2-5; maybe TRBD2 (5 bases). The germline V gene encodes CDR1 LGHNA and CDR2 YNFKEQ. The CDR3 totals 16 residues. Trimming took 0 bases from V and 5 from J, leaving 16 bases between them. CDR3 sequence: CASSQERGRAPETQYF. CDR3 DNA sequence: TGTGCCAGCAGCCAAGAACGAGGGCGAGCCCCCGAGACCCAGTACTTC.

V gene TRBV5-1 combines with J gene TRBJ2-3; TRBD2 matches at 13 bases. This CDR3 region has 18 residues. The J segment lost 0 bases and the V segment lost 3 bases, leaving 7 bases of the junction unmatched. CDR1 is SGHRS, CDR2 YFSETQ, per germline. The CDR3 loop reads CASSWGTSGTHSTDTQYF. The CDR3 region has the DNA TGCGCCAGCAGCTGGGGGACTAGCGGGACCCATAGCACAGATACGCAGTATTTT.

This clonotype was seen just once. This rearrangement joins TRBV7-2 to TRBJ2-5, with D perhaps TRBD2 (5 bases). V dropped 6 bases and J dropped 11 bases, with 28 bases sitting between them. Germline V gives CDR1 SGHTA, CDR2 FQGNSA. CDR3 length: 16 residues. The chain's CDR3 is CASSNMGSFSINEQYF. The CDR3 region has the DNA TGTGCCAGCAGTAATATGGGGAGCTTCAGCATCAATGAGCAGTACTTC.

This chain links TRBV6-4 with TRBJ1-2; D perhaps matches TRBD1 (5 bases). Germline V gives CDR1 MRHNA, CDR2 SNTAGT. V lost 3 bases and J 3 bases, leaving 11 bases between the germline ends. This CDR3 is 14 amino acids long. The CDR3: CASSESRGDYGYTF. CDR3 DNA: TGTGCCAGCAGTGAATCAAGGGGTGACTATGGCTACACCTTC.

The J gene is TRBJ1-5, the V gene TRBV29-1; D not resolved. Germline V lookup: CDR1 SQVTM, CDR2 ANQGSEA. The CDR3 extends over 10 amino acids. With 8 bases removed from V and 7 bases from J, the gap between germline ends came to 9 bases. Written as DNA, the CDR3 is TGCAGCCCAGTCCCGCAGCCCCAGCATTTT. Translating it yields CSPVPQPQHF. Variable domain in full (rest from reference TRBV29-1 and TRBJ1-5): SAVISQKPSRDICQRGTSLTIQCQVDSQVTMMFWYRQQPGQSLTLIATANQGSEATYESGFVIDKFPISRPNLTFSTLTVSNMSPEDSSIYLCSPVPQPQHFGDGTRLSIL.

The genes are TRBV7-2 and TRBJ2-1; D might be TRBD1 (6 bases). V lost 5 bases, J lost 6 bases, and 17 bases lay in between. The CDR3 has 15 residues. The germline V gene has CDR1 SGHTA and CDR2 FQGNSA. CDR3 sequence reads: CASSADSGTSNEQFF. The CDR3 DNA follows: TGTGCCAGCAGCGCCGATTCCGGGACATCCAATGAGCAGTTCTTC.

This chain connects TRBV24-1 to TRBJ2-3; TRBD2 agrees at 8 bases. CDR1 and CDR2 (germline): KGHDR, SFDVKD. Trimming removed 9 bases from V and 2 bases from J; junction bases left unmatched: 9. The CDR3 sequence is 15 residues long. The CDR3 bases are TGTGCCACCCAGACGCCCGGGGGGGCCACAGATACGCAGTATTTT. Protein: CATQTPGGATDTQYF.

With regard to this clonotype: A much larger clone differs by one base, so this may be a read error. This chain uses TRBV12-3 or TRBV12-4 with TRBJ2-1, with D perhaps TRBD1 (5 bases). Trimming removed 7 bases at V and 8 bases at J, with 27 bases between. CDR3 length: 17 residues. The CDR3 bases are TGTGCCAGCAAGGGGCAGGGCGACGACAATTTACGGGATGAGCAGTTCTTC. Translating it yields CASKGQGDDNLRDEQFF.

The J gene is TRBJ1-2, the V gene TRBV28; D gene uncertain. This CDR3 is built from 16 residues. CDR1 is MDHEN, CDR2 SYDVKM, per germline. V lost 1 base to trimming and J lost 2 bases, with 14 bases between them. The DNA for the CDR3 is TGTGCCAGCAGTTTATTACCCCGGGTCAGCAACTATGGCTACACCTTC. Its protein is CASSLLPRVSNYGYTF.

V gene TRBV7-2 combines with J gene TRBJ2-4; D is uncertain. TRBJ2-7 explains the end of the DNA better; the J call may be wrong. There are 14 residues in the CDR3. Germline V lookup: CDR1 SGHTA, CDR2 FQGNSA. The CDR3 DNA sequence: TGTGCCAGCAGCTTAGAGATCGACTTCTACGAGCAGTACTTC. It is translated as CASSLEIDFYEQYF.

This clonotype was seen a handful of times. The chain recombines TRBV5-6 with TRBJ1-5, with D hard to call. Trimming took 1 base from V and 1 from J, leaving 6 bases between them. CDR1 SGHDT and CDR2 YYEEEE come from the germline V gene. The length of the CDR3 is 14 residues. The CDR3 DNA reads as TGTGCCAGCAGCTTGAGAGACAGCAATCAGCCCCAGCATTTT. Translation gives CASSLRDSNQPQHF.

This clonotype was observed a few times. DNA of the CDR3: TGTGCCAGCACCTACCTTAAGGGGGGTGCAGATACGCAGTATTTT. Residues: CASTYLKGGADTQYF. The chain is built from TRBV27 and TRBJ2-3; TRBD1 or TRBD2 may be the D gene (6 bases each). Trimming pared 7 bases from V and 4 bases from J, leaving 18 bases between. Germline CDR1 is MNHEY and CDR2 is SMNVEV (reference sequence). CDR3 length: 15 amino acids.

The sample holds a few counts of this clonotype. V and J are TRBV19 and TRBJ2-7; the D gene is possibly TRBD2 (6 bases). The V gene lost 7 bases and the J gene lost 2 bases, with 18 bases spanning the gap. The CDR3 totals 15 residues. CDR1 and CDR2 (germline): LNHDA, SQIVND (reference sequence). The CDR3 region is CASKPTLAGPYEQYF. CDR3 nucleotides: TGTGCCAGTAAGCCTACGTTGGCGGGGCCCTACGAGCAGTACTTC. The whole variable domain, remainder taken from reference TRBV19 and TRBJ2-7, is DGGITQSPKYLFRKEGQNVTLSCEQNLNHDAMYWYRQDPGQGLRLIYYSQIVNDFQKGDIAEGYSVSREKKESFPLTVTSAQKNPTAFYLCASKPTLAGPYEQYFGPGTRLTVT.

The rearrangement uses TRBV28 and TRBJ1-5; 9 bases align to TRBD1. CDR1 is MDHEN and CDR2 is SYDVKM in the germline V gene. The V and J ends lost 2 bases and 1 base, in that order; junction bases with no gene match: 6. The CDR3 runs to 17 residues. The DNA of the CDR3 is TGTGCCAGCAGTTTACCGGGGGGGACAGGGAGCAATCAGCCCCAGCATTTT. Residues: CASSLPGGTGSNQPQHF.

This clonotype was counted between two and nine times. V is TRBV29-1 and J is TRBJ2-5; D may be TRBD2 (6 bases). This CDR3 spans 15 amino acids. Germline V gene sequence: CDR1 SQVTM, CDR2 ANQGSEA. The V end lost 1 base, the J end lost 1 base, and 13 bases lay between the germline ends. The CDR3 sequence: CSVEGIAVAQETQYF. CDR3 DNA sequence: TGCAGCGTTGAAGGAATAGCGGTAGCCCAAGAGACCCAGTACTTC.